This entry features one T cell receptor beta chain sequence. The protocol was immunoSEQ multiplex PCR, while the TCRdb copy is restricted to in-frame clones and leaves out a portion. The profile shows around 52,000 clones, around 96% of them singletons. The data originate from a study of T cells after somatic rescue of genetic block. V lost 3 bases, J lost 2 bases, and 2 bases stayed unmatched. The CDR3 is made up of 14 amino acids. J is TRBJ1-5 and V is TRBV5-3, with 7 bases aligning to TRBD1. TRBV5-3 is identified as an open reading frame with a role that is uncertain. Sequencing was carried out using peripheral blood mononuclear cells (PBMCs). This receptor was obtained from a child in the first two years of life. The CDR3 loop is CARSSTGGNQPQHF. DNA for the CDR3: TGTGCCAGAAGCTCTACAGGGGGCAATCAGCCCCAGCATTTT.